The next 23 T cell receptor beta chains were all read from a single sample in a study of graft-versus-host responses after intestinal transplantation (dated by TCRdb to about 2021). For these receptors, no antigen is known. What the time point label conveys for this sample: cells obtained before transplantation from donor or recipient. To prepare the library, the immunoSEQ multiplex PCR assay was applied. The immuneACCESS repertoire file appears here via TCRdb, limited to in-frame rearrangements. These files lack a portion of the clones; in checked studies, under half of the deficit traces to unresolved V genes, and the cause of the others is not known. This sample lists approximately 110,000 clones; just under 95% were detected once. The biggest ten clones account for 0.95% to 1.5% of the sample. Sequencing was performed on unstimulated CD8+ T cells sorted from spleen or lymph node cells, taken before transplant. Receptor source: a human donor who was the organ donor for an intestinal transplant.

The chain combines TRBV9 with TRBJ2-2, with a tentative D call TRBD1 (5 bases). The V gene lost 4 bases and the J gene lost 8 bases, with 12 bases spanning the gap. The CDR3 length is 13 residues. Germline V lookup: CDR1 SGDLS, CDR2 YYNGEE. As DNA, the CDR3 is TGTGCCAGCAGCTCCGGAAACAGGGGGGAGCTGTTTTTT. This codes for CASSSGNRGELFF.

This clone was observed a handful of times. The chain has TRBV5-6 and TRBJ2-5, with TRBD2 identical over 14 bases. Germline V gene data show CDR1 as SGHDT and CDR2 as YYEEEE. CDR3 length: 17 residues. Trimming removed 0 bases from V and 5 bases from J; junction bases left unmatched: 6. The CDR3 reads CASSLEGLAGERETQYF. CDR3 bases: TGTGCCAGCAGCTTGGAGGGACTAGCGGGAGAAAGGGAGACCCAGTACTTC.

The chain carries TRBV14 and TRBJ1-1, with no clear D. Trimming removed 0 bases from V and 4 bases from J, with 12 bases in between. The CDR3 covers 15 residues. Germline-derived CDR1 and CDR2 are SGHDN and FVKESK. In DNA form, the CDR3 reads TGTGCCAGCAGCCAAGAATTTATCCCCGGCACTGAAGCTTTCTTT. It encodes CASSQEFIPGTEAFF.

The CDR3 here is CASSHGTPNLGGYTF. CDR3 in DNA: TGTGCCAGCAGCCACGGGACACCAAATTTGGGTGGCTACACCTTC. The chain has TRBV7-6 and TRBJ1-2; possibly TRBD1 for D (6 bases). The CDR3 runs 15 residues. V lost 5 bases to trimming and J lost 7 bases, with 20 bases between them. The germline V gene has CDR1 SGHVS and CDR2 FNYEAQ.

The rearrangement links TRBV4-2 to TRBJ2-5; D is possibly TRBD2 (6 bases). The V gene lost 1 base and the J gene lost 0 bases, with 12 bases spanning the gap. The germline V gene encodes CDR1 LGHNA and CDR2 YNFKEQ. This CDR3 contains 16 residues. CDR3 region: CASSQAAGTYQETQYF. CDR3 in DNA: TGTGCCAGCAGCCAAGCCGCGGGGACGTACCAAGAGACCCAGTACTTC.

DNA for the CDR3: TGTGCCAGCAGCTTGGAGGCTGAGCAGTTCTTC. It encodes CASSLEAEQFF. The chain is built from TRBV5-6 and TRBJ2-1; D is undetermined. The CDR3 has 11 residues. Trimming left V 0 bases short and J 9 bases short, with 4 bases between. Germline V CDR1 and CDR2: SGHDT, YYEEEE.

The chain is built from TRBV6-5 and TRBJ2-5; no clear D gene. The germline gives CDR1 MNHEY, CDR2 SVGAGI. The CDR3 loop spans 13 amino acids. V dropped 4 bases and J dropped 5 bases, with 11 bases sitting between them. This CDR3 reads CASSLDSRETQYF. The DNA for the CDR3 is TGTGCCAGCAGTTTAGACTCCCGGGAGACCCAGTACTTC.

Here the CDR3 reads CASTVLRLVPTQYF. The CDR3 nucleotides read TGTGCCAGCACCGTACTACGACTAGTTCCGACCCAGTACTTC. V is TRBV5-7 and J is TRBJ2-5; D is perhaps TRBD2 (6 bases). Being an ORF, TRBV5-7 has a function that is uncertain. The CDR3 spans 14 residues. The V end lost 6 bases, the J end lost 7 bases, and 19 bases lay between the germline ends.

This chain links TRBV9 with TRBJ1-3, with TRBD1 as a possible D gene (6 bases). V lost 4 bases to trimming and J lost 0 bases, with 11 bases between them. The CDR3 loop spans 15 amino acids. Looked up from germline, CDR1 is SGDLS and CDR2 is YYNGEE. The CDR3 region is CASSTWDNSGNTIYF. In DNA form, the CDR3 reads TGTGCCAGCAGCACCTGGGACAACTCTGGAAACACCATATATTTT. The variable domain in full, completed from reference TRBV9 and TRBJ1-3, reads DSGVTQTPKHLITATGQRVTLRCSPRSGDLSVYWYQQSLDQGLQFLIQYYNGEERAKGNILERFSAQQFPDLHSELNLSSLELGDSALYFCASSTWDNSGNTIYFGEGSWLTVV.

The V call is TRBV5-4, the J call TRBJ2-1; D remains ambiguous. The CDR3 extends over 15 amino acids. Germline CDR1 reads SGHNT; CDR2 reads YYREEE (reference sequence). V dropped 1 base and J dropped 3 bases, with 11 bases sitting between them. CDR3 DNA: TGTGCCAGCAGCTTGTCTGACTGGGTCTACAATGAGCAGTTCTTC. Its translation is CASSLSDWVYNEQFF.

The chain is built from TRBV6-6 and TRBJ1-2; perhaps TRBD1 as D (5 bases). The V gene lost 6 bases and the J gene lost 5 bases, with 19 bases spanning the gap. The CDR3 length is 15 residues. Germline V CDR1 and CDR2: MNHNY, SVGAGI (reference sequence). CDR3 coding DNA: TGTGCCAGCAGCCCCTCCCCGGACGGACATTATGGCTACACCTTC. Its translation is CASSPSPDGHYGYTF.

V gene TRBV4-1 combines with J gene TRBJ2-7; D is possibly TRBD2 (5 bases). Trimming pared 1 base from V and 2 bases from J, leaving 15 bases between. Germline-derived CDR1 and CDR2 are MGHRA and YSYEKL. This CDR3 is built from 16 residues. For the CDR3, the DNA is TGCGCCAGCAGCCAAGCCCCTAAACGGGGAGCCTACGAGCAGTACTTC. Its protein product is CASSQAPKRGAYEQYF.

V usage is TRBV28 and J usage is TRBJ2-1; D could derive from TRBD1 or TRBD2 (5 bases each). Trimming stripped 5 bases from V and 7 bases from J, with 9 bases between. Germline V lookup: CDR1 MDHEN, CDR2 SYDVKM. The CDR3 totals 12 residues. The CDR3 reads CASSRWGNEQFF. The CDR3 DNA is TGTGCCAGCAGTCGCTGGGGGAATGAGCAGTTCTTC.

This clone was picked up one time. The chain links TRBV28 to TRBJ1-2; maybe TRBD1 (6 bases). Deletions cut 4 bases from V and 4 bases from J, with 22 bases between. The CDR3 totals 17 residues. CDR1 MDHEN and CDR2 SYDVKM come from the germline V gene. The CDR3 bases are TGTGCCAGCAGTTCCTTGGGAGCGGCAGGGGACGGCTATGGCTACACCTTC. It translates to CASSSLGAAGDGYGYTF.

The chain combines TRBV7-9 with TRBJ2-5; 8 nucleotides match TRBD1. CDR3 size: 14 residues. The V gene's germline CDR1 is SEHNR and CDR2 FQNEAQ (reference sequence). J gave up 5 bases and V 5 bases, and 7 bases lay outside the gene matches. Written as DNA, the CDR3 is TGTGCCAGCAGCCTGGACAGGGCCTACGAGACCCAGTACTTC. Amino acid sequence: CASSLDRAYETQYF.

V and J are TRBV19 and TRBJ2-7; D not resolved. The CDR3 is 15 amino acids. Germline-derived CDR1 and CDR2 are LNHDA and SQIVND (reference sequence). V lost 5 bases and J lost 3, with 17 bases in between. CDR3 in DNA: TGTGCCAGTAGTCCGGGCGGCACTAACCGCTACGAGCAGTACTTC. Its protein product is CASSPGGTNRYEQYF.

The V call is TRBV5-7, the J call TRBJ2-7; the match to TRBD1 covers 7 bases. TRBV5-7 is an ORF, and what it does is uncertain. With 4 bases clipped from V and 4 bases from J, the junction kept 8 bases outside the gene matches. This CDR3 spans 14 amino acids. CDR3 sequence reads: CASSPGTEDYEQYF. CDR3 nucleotides: TGTGCCAGCAGCCCCGGGACAGAAGATTACGAGCAGTACTTC.

The V gene is TRBV6-5, the J gene TRBJ1-2, with a possible D match to TRBD1 (6 bases). Trimming shortened V by 5 bases and J by 6 bases, and 10 bases separated the two germline ends. Germline CDR1 and CDR2: MNHEY and SVGAGI. The CDR3 spans 12 residues. Here the CDR3 DNA reads TGTGCCAGCAGTCCCCAGGGGAATGGCTACACCTTC. Amino acids: CASSPQGNGYTF.

V and J are TRBV19 and TRBJ2-2; possibly TRBD2 for D (5 bases). CDR3 length: 14 amino acids. The germline CDR1 and CDR2 sequences are LNHDA and SQIVND (reference sequence). The ends were cut back, 4 bases at V and 4 bases at J, with 10 bases in the middle. CDR3 bases: TGTGCCAGTAGTACGAGGAGGAGCACCGGGGAGCTGTTTTTT. This encodes CASSTRRSTGELFF.

This chain connects TRBV2 to TRBJ2-5, with TRBD1 as a possible D gene (6 bases). Trimming left V 4 bases short and J 4 bases short, with 10 bases between. The germline V gene has CDR1 SNHLY and CDR2 FYNNEI. The CDR3 is 13 residues long. The chain's CDR3 is CASSVTGLETQYF. The CDR3 bases are TGTGCCAGCAGTGTGACAGGCCTAGAGACCCAGTACTTC. Filled out from reference TRBV2 and TRBJ2-5, the complete variable domain reads EPEVTQTPSHQVTQMGQEVILRCVPISNHLYFYWYRQILGQKVEFLVSFYNNEISEKSEIFDDQFSVERPDGSNFTLKIRSTKLEDSAMYFCASSVTGLETQYFGPGTRLLVL.

This clone occurred once. V and J are TRBV29-1 and TRBJ2-7; 7 nucleotides align to TRBD1. This CDR3 spans 13 amino acids. Germline assignment: CDR1 SQVTM and CDR2 ANQGSEA. Trimming removed 6 bases from V and 2 bases from J; junction bases left unmatched: 7. The CDR3 coding sequence is TGCAGCGTCGCCGGGACAGACCCCTACGAGCAGTACTTC. Its protein product is CSVAGTDPYEQYF.

This clone was picked up one time. The chain employs TRBV7-8 and TRBJ2-3; D is perhaps TRBD2 (5 bases). The V gene's germline CDR1 is SGHVS and CDR2 FQNEAQ. Trimming cost V 5 bases and J 2 bases, with 17 bases left between them. The CDR3 extends over 16 amino acids. The chain's CDR3 is CASSPSITGFTDTQYF. In nucleotides, the CDR3 is TGTGCCAGCAGCCCCTCAATTACGGGATTCACAGATACGCAGTATTTT. The complete variable domain, with remaining parts taken from reference TRBV7-8 and TRBJ2-3, reads GAGVSQSPRYKVAKRGQDVALRCDPISGHVSLFWYQQALGQGPEFLTYFQNEAQLDKSGLPSDRFFAERPEGSVSTLKIQRTQQEDSAVYLCASSPSITGFTDTQYFGPGTRLTVL.

The J gene is TRBJ2-7, the V gene TRBV6-1; the D gene is possibly TRBD2 (6 bases). The germline V gene has CDR1 MNHNS and CDR2 SASEGT. This CDR3 is built from 15 residues. Trimming shortened V by 0 bases and J by 0 bases, and 9 bases separated the two germline ends. This CDR3 is CASSEAGSGSYEQYF. The DNA of the CDR3 is TGTGCCAGCAGTGAAGCGGGTAGCGGCTCCTACGAGCAGTACTTC.